The 17 T cell receptor beta chains below come from one sample, sequenced in a study. TCRdb re-called the RT-PCR reads with MiXCR, one entry per CDR3 protein. The data contain almost 700,000 distinct CDR3 sequences, 13% to 15% of them seen just once; the ten biggest clones take up just over 3.5%. The sequenced material came from memory CD4+ T cells from blood. The source of these receptors is a female donor in good health, serving as a healthy control.

The sample holds many counts of this clonotype. J is TRBJ1-5 and V is TRBV24-1; TRBD1 matches at 11 bases. Germline CDR1 reads KGHDR; CDR2 reads SFDVKD. CDR3 length: 16 amino acids. After removal of 2 bases from V and 11 bases from J, the junction contained 10 bases not matched to a gene. CDR3 in amino acids: CATSDSGTGGVEAQHF. The CDR3, as DNA: TGTGCCACCAGTGATTCCGGGACAGGGGGTGTGGAGGCCCAGCATTTT.

This clonotype occurred a few times. The chain recombines TRBV20-1 with TRBJ1-5; no definite D call. The CDR3 is 14 amino acids. CDR1 and CDR2 (germline): DFQATT, SNEGSKA (reference sequence). V lost 0 bases to trimming and J lost 2 bases, with 8 bases between them. CDR3 in amino acids: CSARDPLGNQPQHF. CDR3 bases: TGCAGTGCTAGAGACCCGCTGGGCAATCAGCCCCAGCATTTT.

CDR3 bases: TGTGCCAGCAGCCGAGACAGGGGGGCCTACAATGAGCAGTTCTTC. This sequence encodes CASSRDRGAYNEQFF. The chain is built from TRBV7-9 and TRBJ2-1, with 9 bases fitting TRBD1. The J segment lost 2 bases and the V segment lost 5 bases, leaving 4 bases of the junction unmatched. There are 15 residues in the CDR3. Germline V gene lookup returns CDR1 SEHNR and CDR2 FQNEAQ (reference sequence).

This clonotype was detected a few times. This chain uses TRBV6-6 with TRBJ1-1; D call uncertain. V lost 6 bases, J lost 5 bases, and 13 bases lay in between. The germline V gene encodes CDR1 MNHNY and CDR2 SVGAGI (reference sequence). This CDR3 spans 13 amino acids. CDR3 in DNA: TGTGCCAGCAGCTTCGATGGGTTTACTGAAGCTTTCTTT. Translated, it gives CASSFDGFTEAFF.

The chain uses TRBV6-2 or TRBV6-3 and TRBJ1-1, with no clear D. The CDR3 has 13 residues. Germline V lookup: CDR1 MNHEY, CDR2 SVGEGT. V lost 7 bases and J lost 1, with 10 bases in between. CDR3 in DNA: TGTGCCAGCAAGGACCTTAGGAACACTGAAGCTTTCTTT. This codes for CASKDLRNTEAFF.

This clonotype was counted only a few times. This chain joins TRBV6-1 and TRBJ1-6, with TRBD1 matching over 7 bases. The ends lost 6 bases at V and 9 bases at J; junction bases unmatched: 11. This CDR3 has 15 amino acids. Germline values: CDR1 MNHNS, CDR2 SASEGT. The CDR3 DNA reads as TGTGCCAGCAGAAGACAGGGAGGGACGGGTTCACCCCTCCACTTT. This sequence encodes CASRRQGGTGSPLHF.

This clonotype was seen many times. V is TRBV15 and J is TRBJ2-2; TRBD2 matches at 9 bases. Germline CDR1 is LNHNV and CDR2 is YYDKDF (reference sequence). V was pared by 3 bases and J by 9 bases, with 8 bases of the junction left unmatched. This CDR3 has 15 amino acids. Here the CDR3 DNA reads TGTGCCACCAGCAGTGGTAGCGGGAGTATGAGGGAGCTGTTTTTT. Its protein product is CATSSGSGSMRELFF.

This sequence joins TRBV24-1 and TRBJ2-6; D gene uncertain. The CDR3 is made up of 17 amino acids. Between the trimmed V and J ends, which lost 9 bases and 0 bases, there was a span of 17 bases. CDR1 and CDR2 (germline): KGHDR, SFDVKD. The CDR3 is CATGSTPPSSGANVLTF. CDR3 nucleotides: TGTGCCACCGGCAGCACACCCCCGAGCTCTGGGGCCAACGTCCTGACTTTC.

The genes are TRBV7-6 and TRBJ2-1, with 10 nucleotides matching TRBD2. This CDR3 comprises 17 residues. Germline CDR1 reads SGHVS; CDR2 reads FNYEAQ. After removal of 3 bases from V and 1 base from J, the junction contained 6 bases not matched to a gene. CDR3 bases: TGTGCCAGCAGCTTTCTAGCGGGAGCCGTATCCTACAATGAGCAGTTCTTC. Its translation is CASSFLAGAVSYNEQFF.

This clonotype has only a few counts. The gene calls are TRBV27 and TRBJ2-7; a weak D match, TRBD1 (5 bases). V was cut by 6 bases and J by 0 bases, with 30 bases left in between. CDR3 length equals 20 residues. Germline V gives CDR1 MNHEY, CDR2 SMNVEV (reference sequence). CDR3 region: CASRTVTIQGRKGLSYEQYF. The CDR3, as DNA: TGTGCCAGCAGGACCGTAACTATACAAGGAAGGAAGGGGCTCTCCTACGAGCAGTACTTC.

This clonotype was counted only a few times. V usage is TRBV20-1 and J usage is TRBJ1-3, with D uncertain. CDR3 length: 11 residues. V lost 8 bases to trimming and J lost 1 base, with 6 bases between them. Germline values: CDR1 DFQATT, CDR2 SNEGSKA (reference sequence). The CDR3, as DNA: TGCAGTTGCTATTCTGGAAACACCATATATTTT. Translating it yields CSCYSGNTIYF.

This chain links TRBV19 with TRBJ2-5; the match to TRBD1 covers 12 bases. Germline assignment: CDR1 LNHDA and CDR2 SQIVND (reference sequence). CDR3 length equals 16 residues. J lost 5 bases, V lost 6 bases, and 10 bases had no gene match. The CDR3: CASSHPGQGASETQYF. CDR3 bases: TGTGCCAGTAGCCACCCGGGACAGGGGGCATCGGAGACCCAGTACTTC.

A few counts support this clonotype. V is TRBV12-3 or TRBV12-4 and J is TRBJ1-2; TRBD1 matches 9 bases. There are 17 residues in the CDR3. After removal of 7 bases from V and 2 bases from J, the junction contained 14 bases not matched to a gene. Here the CDR3 reads CASISRPWTGVNYGYTF. CDR3 coding DNA: TGTGCCAGCATTTCCAGACCCTGGACAGGGGTGAACTATGGCTACACCTTC.

The rearrangement uses TRBV12-3 or TRBV12-4 and TRBJ2-1; 7 positions agree with TRBD2. The length of the CDR3 is 15 residues. Trimming removed 5 bases from V and 1 base from J; junction bases left unmatched: 5. CDR3 bases: TGTGCCAGCAGTCAATCTAGCGGTTCCTACAATGAGCAGTTCTTC. Residues: CASSQSSGSYNEQFF.

This clonotype was seen ten or more times. The chain combines TRBV20-1 with TRBJ2-7; TRBD2 matches at 10 bases. This CDR3 is 12 amino acids long. J gave up 7 bases and V 6 bases, and 6 bases lay outside the gene matches. CDR1 and CDR2 (germline): DFQATT, SNEGSKA (reference sequence). The CDR3 spells CSAEAGGFEQYF. For the CDR3, the DNA is TGCAGTGCCGAAGCGGGAGGGTTTGAGCAGTACTTC.

This clonotype was detected many times. The chain carries TRBV7-9 and TRBJ1-1; D is possibly TRBD1 (6 bases). CDR3 length equals 12 residues. The V end lost 5 bases, the J end lost 11 bases, and 15 bases lay between the germline ends. From germline, CDR1 is SEHNR and CDR2 FQNEAQ (reference sequence). The CDR3 protein is CASSTYRATAFF. CDR3 DNA: TGTGCCAGCAGCACCTACAGGGCCACGGCTTTCTTT. Full variable domain (remainder filled in from reference TRBV7-9 and TRBJ1-1): DTGVSQNPRHKITKRGQNVTFRCDPISEHNRLYWYRQTLGQGPEFLTYFQNEAQLEKSRLLSDRFSAERPKGSFSTLEIQRTEQGDSAMYLCASSTYRATAFFGQGTRLTVV.

The gene calls are TRBV20-1 and TRBJ2-7; D is unclear. The CDR3 is 10 residues long. Germline loops: CDR1 DFQATT, CDR2 SNEGSKA (reference sequence). The CDR3 spells CAIRAAKQYF. In nucleotides, the CDR3 is TGCGCTATTAGGGCAGCTAAGCAGTACTTC.